Listed here are 23 T cell receptor beta chains from one sample, sequenced in a study of T cell changes during pregnancy in multiple sclerosis. The table came from immunoSEQ multiplex PCR; TCRdb's copy has only in-frame clones and leaves some out. The sample records roughly 100,000 clones, around nine tenths being singletons. This material consisted of peripheral blood, taken after pregnancy. The receptor set was obtained from a female donor with multiple sclerosis, enrolled in a pregnancy study.

The chain recombines TRBV5-8 with TRBJ1-5, with TRBD1 matching over 9 bases. The CDR3 consists of 15 residues. Trimming removed 4 bases from V and 4 bases from J; junction bases left unmatched: 6. Germline loops: CDR1 SGHTS, CDR2 YDEGEE. CDR3 sequence reads: CASSHGTGINQPQHF. The CDR3 region has the DNA TGTGCCAGCAGCCATGGGACAGGGATAAATCAGCCCCAGCATTTT.

Only a few counts were recorded for this clone. The rearrangement links TRBV19 to TRBJ2-4, with D tentatively TRBD1 (6 bases). V was cut by 5 bases and J by 0 bases, with 23 bases left in between. CDR3 size: 19 residues. Per the germline V gene, CDR1 is LNHDA and CDR2 is SQIVND (reference sequence). For the CDR3, the DNA is TGTGCCAGTAGTTCCTACCGGGACACCAGGCAACTAGCCAAAAACATTCAGTACTTC. As protein: CASSSYRDTRQLAKNIQYF.

The V and J genes are TRBV6-5 and TRBJ2-7; TRBD2 matches at 7 bases. J gave up 1 base and V 6 bases, and 6 bases lay outside the gene matches. Germline loops: CDR1 MNHEY, CDR2 SVGAGI. The CDR3 covers 14 residues. This CDR3 reads CASRSRGESYEQYF. CDR3 nucleotide sequence: TGTGCCAGCAGGTCACGGGGGGAATCCTACGAGCAGTACTTC.

The rearrangement uses TRBV7-8 and TRBJ2-2, with 7 nucleotides matching TRBD1. Germline trimming cut 2 bases from V and 1 base from J; bases unmatched to any gene: 7. CDR3 length equals 17 residues. The V gene's germline CDR1 is SGHVS and CDR2 FQNEAQ. CDR3 sequence reads: CASSLRQGQLNTGELFF. The CDR3 DNA reads as TGTGCCAGCAGCTTACGTCAGGGACAGCTGAACACCGGGGAGCTGTTTTTT.

The chain employs TRBV19 and TRBJ2-7, with TRBD1 identical over 9 bases. The end of the DNA fits TRBJ2-5 better, so the J call may be wrong. CDR1 LNHDA and CDR2 SQIVND come from the germline V gene (reference sequence). The CDR3 is made up of 15 amino acids. CDR3 DNA: TGTGCCAGTAGTCCACCGACAGGGGGGTTAGAGACCCAGTACTTC. This encodes CASSPPTGGLETQYF.

The rearrangement links TRBV7-9 to TRBJ2-5, with D maybe TRBD2 (5 bases). Trimming pared 5 bases from V and 5 bases from J, leaving 12 bases between. Germline V CDR1 and CDR2: SEHNR, FQNEAQ (reference sequence). The CDR3 is 13 residues long. The CDR3 is CASSPPWRETQYF. CDR3 DNA: TGTGCCAGCAGCCCCCCTTGGAGGGAGACCCAGTACTTC.

The chain uses TRBV4-2 and TRBJ2-6; D call uncertain. V lost 2 bases and J lost 0, with 8 bases in between. Per the germline V gene, CDR1 is LGHNA and CDR2 is YNFKEQ. The CDR3 sequence is 16 residues long. DNA of the CDR3: TGTGCCAGCAGCCAATACCGCAGCTCTGGGGCCAACGTCCTGACTTTC. This sequence encodes CASSQYRSSGANVLTF.

The chain links TRBV4-2 to TRBJ2-3, with 11 bases matching TRBD2. The CDR3 covers 16 residues. The trim removed 1 base at V and 7 bases at J, leaving 7 bases unmatched. The germline V gene encodes CDR1 LGHNA and CDR2 YNFKEQ. The CDR3, as DNA: TGTGCCAGCAGCCAAGGGCTAGCGGGGGGAGGGAATACGCAGTATTTT. This codes for CASSQGLAGGGNTQYF.

V and J are TRBV7-9 and TRBJ2-3; possible D gene TRBD2, 6 bases. The CDR3 extends over 17 amino acids. Between the trimmed V and J ends, which lost 4 bases and 0 bases, there was a span of 17 bases. Germline V lookup: CDR1 SEHNR, CDR2 FQNEAQ (reference sequence). The CDR3: CASSSGAGQPSTDTQYF. The CDR3 nucleotides are TGTGCCAGCAGCTCCGGAGCGGGCCAGCCTAGCACAGATACGCAGTATTTT. The entire variable domain, with the rest obtained from reference TRBV7-9 and TRBJ2-3, is as follows: DTGVSQNPRHKITKRGQNVTFRCDPISEHNRLYWYRQTLGQGPEFLTYFQNEAQLEKSRLLSDRFSAERPKGSFSTLEIQRTEQGDSAMYLCASSSGAGQPSTDTQYFGPGTRLTVL.

The chain links TRBV9 to TRBJ1-3, with D maybe TRBD1 (6 bases). The CDR3 is 17 residues long. The germline V gene encodes CDR1 SGDLS and CDR2 YYNGEE. V was cut by 2 bases and J by 0 bases, with 15 bases left in between. The DNA for the CDR3 is TGTGCCAGCAGCGTGGGGGGGCTTCCCCCCTCTGGAAACACCATATATTTT. It codes for CASSVGGLPPSGNTIYF.

V usage is TRBV2 and J usage is TRBJ1-6, with 9 bases aligning to TRBD1. J lost 6 bases, V lost 6 bases, and 3 bases had no gene match. The germline CDR1 and CDR2 sequences are SNHLY and FYNNEI. This CDR3 comprises 14 residues. The CDR3 DNA follows: TGTGCCAGCAGCGTACAGGGGGCTAATTCACCCCTCCACTTT. Translating it yields CASSVQGANSPLHF.

The chain uses TRBV9 and TRBJ1-1, with D perhaps matching TRBD1 (6 bases). The V end was cut by 4 bases, the J end by 3 bases, with 16 bases between. The CDR3 has 15 amino acids. Germline V gene sequence: CDR1 SGDLS, CDR2 YYNGEE. Here the CDR3 DNA reads TGTGCCAGCAGCAAACTGTCAGGGGATTACACTGAAGCTTTCTTT. This translates into CASSKLSGDYTEAFF.

The chain's CDR3 is CASSPGQGNSGNTIYF. CDR3 nucleotide sequence: TGTGCCAGCTCACCGGGACAGGGCAACTCTGGAAACACCATATATTTT. The J gene is TRBJ1-3, the V gene TRBV18, with 9 positions matching TRBD1. The CDR3 has 16 residues. Germline V CDR1 and CDR2: KGHSH, LQKENI. V was clipped by 3 bases and J by 0 bases; unmatched bases: 3.

The chain uses TRBV7-8 and TRBJ1-4; tentatively, D is TRBD1 (6 bases). Deletions cut 6 bases from V and 11 bases from J, with 19 bases between. Germline V gene sequence: CDR1 SGHVS, CDR2 FQNEAQ. The CDR3 is 14 residues long. The CDR3 DNA reads as TGTGCCAGCAGAGCGGGGCAGGGGATCGGCAAACTGTTTTTT. Its protein is CASRAGQGIGKLFF.

The chain uses TRBV5-1 and TRBJ1-3; D possibly corresponds to TRBD1 (5 bases). The CDR3 length is 15 residues. The ends were cut back, 1 base at V and 2 bases at J, with 10 bases in the middle. Germline-derived CDR1 and CDR2 are SGHRS and YFSETQ. The CDR3 DNA reads as TGCGCCAGCAGCTTGTCAACAGGACCTGGAAACACCATATATTTT. It is translated as CASSLSTGPGNTIYF. The entire variable domain, with the rest obtained from reference TRBV5-1 and TRBJ1-3, is as follows: KAGVTQTPRYLIKTRGQQVTLSCSPISGHRSVSWYQQTPGQGLQFLFEYFSETQRNKGNFPGRFSGRQFSNSRSEMNVSTLELGDSALYLCASSLSTGPGNTIYFGEGSWLTVV.

The chain couples TRBV15 to TRBJ2-2, with TRBD1 matching 9 bases. The V and J ends lost 5 bases and 2 bases, in that order; junction bases with no gene match: 9. Germline V lookup: CDR1 LNHNV, CDR2 YYDKDF (reference sequence). This CDR3 has 17 residues. The CDR3 reads CATSPRPGQGNTGELFF. Here the CDR3 DNA reads TGTGCCACCAGCCCCCGCCCGGGACAGGGTAACACCGGGGAGCTGTTTTTT.

CDR3 region: CASSQEFGHTQYF. DNA for the CDR3: TGCGCCAGCAGCCAAGAGTTTGGACACACCCAGTACTTC. This chain connects TRBV4-3 to TRBJ2-5; the D gene is possibly TRBD1 (5 bases). Germline V gene data show CDR1 as LGHNA and CDR2 as YSLEER. The CDR3 spans 13 residues. Trimming took 0 bases from V and 8 from J, leaving 10 bases between them.

The chain is built from TRBV6-1 and TRBJ1-4; 12 positions match TRBD1. This CDR3 region has 14 residues. The V gene end was trimmed by 6 bases and the J gene end by 8 bases; junction bases not matched to a gene: 4. Germline loops: CDR1 MNHNS, CDR2 SASEGT. Written as DNA, the CDR3 is TGTGCCAGCAGCCCCGGGACAGGGGGCGAAAAACTGTTTTTT. Protein: CASSPGTGGEKLFF.

The rearrangement uses TRBV27 and TRBJ2-7; the D gene is possibly TRBD2 (5 bases). The CDR3 runs 15 residues. Trimming removed 4 bases at V and 0 bases at J, with 13 bases between. Germline lookup yields CDR1 MNHEY and CDR2 SMNVEV (reference sequence). The CDR3 reads CASSSPGSGSYEQYF. Written as DNA, the CDR3 is TGTGCCAGCAGTTCTCCGGGGTCAGGCTCCTACGAGCAGTACTTC.

V usage is TRBV5-5 and J usage is TRBJ2-7; TRBD1 matches 11 bases. With 0 bases clipped from V and 1 base from J, the junction kept 3 bases outside the gene matches. Germline CDR1 and CDR2: SGHKS and YYEKEE (reference sequence). The CDR3 covers 16 residues. The CDR3 region has the DNA TGTGCCAGCAGCTTGGGCCGGGACAGGGGGTCCTACGAGCAGTACTTC. Translating gives CASSLGRDRGSYEQYF.

The rearrangement joins TRBV20-1 to TRBJ2-1; 7 nucleotides agree with TRBD2. Trimming took 5 bases from V and 7 from J; bases not matched to a gene: 2. CDR3 length: 11 amino acids. Germline V CDR1 and CDR2: DFQATT, SNEGSKA (reference sequence). CDR3: CSASSGNEQFF. In nucleotides, the CDR3 is TGCAGTGCTTCTAGCGGTAATGAGCAGTTCTTC.

The V and J genes are TRBV19 and TRBJ2-7, with TRBD2 matching over 11 bases. J gave up 7 bases and V 1 base, and 0 bases lay outside the gene matches. Germline V gives CDR1 LNHDA, CDR2 SQIVND (reference sequence). CDR3 length: 13 residues. The CDR3 here is CASSIGLAGEQYF. The CDR3, as DNA: TGTGCCAGTAGTATAGGACTAGCGGGAGAGCAGTACTTC.

The V and J genes are TRBV19 and TRBJ2-1, with 15 positions matching TRBD2. The CDR3 runs 17 residues. In germline, CDR1 is LNHDA, CDR2 SQIVND (reference sequence). Germline trimming cut 3 bases from V and 7 bases from J; bases unmatched to any gene: 7. CDR3 DNA: TGTGCCAGTAGTATCGGGACTAGCGGGAGGCTTGGAAATGAGCAGTTCTTC. It encodes CASSIGTSGRLGNEQFF.